Listed below are T cell receptor beta chains from one sample, sequenced in a study of blood T cell repertoires in COVID-19. Assay used: immunoSEQ multiplex PCR; TCRdb lists only in-frame clones, some missing. The table lists about 250,000 clones, 70% to 90% of them singletons. Sequenced material: peripheral blood. These receptors came from a man younger than 35 with active or convalescent COVID-19. CDR3s include the opening cysteine and the closing phenylalanine or tryptophan. A D gene is named only where the DNA matches it firmly.

d_call: TRBD2
v_call: TRBV12-3/TRBV12-4
cdr3_aa: CASSLGLATQYF

d_call: TRBD2
v_call: TRBV3-1/TRBV3-2
cdr3_aa: CASRPPGGTSGRALNEQFF

d_call: .
v_call: TRBV30
cdr3_aa: CAWTLRGNTIYF

d_call: .
v_call: TRBV7-2
cdr3_aa: CASSPPGDKDYSNQPQHF

d_call: .
v_call: TRBV3-1/TRBV3-2
cdr3_aa: CASSPYRDHSYEQYF

d_call: .
v_call: TRBV4-3
cdr3_aa: CASSQGGRPNTGELFF

d_call: TRBD1
v_call: TRBV28
cdr3_aa: CASSATPGAGGQAEGYEQYF

d_call: .
v_call: TRBV19
cdr3_aa: CASSIATTGANVLTF

d_call: .
v_call: TRBV19
cdr3_aa: CASTGKDSYEQYF

d_call: .
v_call: TRBV28
cdr3_aa: CASSLPTASGANVLTF

d_call: .
v_call: TRBV11-1
cdr3_aa: CASSLDSGMNTEAFF

d_call: TRBD2
v_call: TRBV7-9
cdr3_aa: CASSLAPTLGAGRADTQYF

d_call: .
v_call: TRBV18
cdr3_aa: CASSPPTGMNTEAFF

d_call: TRBD2
v_call: TRBV11-2
cdr3_aa: CASGTSGRNEQFF

d_call: .
v_call: TRBV27
cdr3_aa: CASSPPGEFGYTF

d_call: TRBD1
v_call: TRBV4-3
cdr3_aa: CASSQERDIGQGGNQPQHF

d_call: .
v_call: TRBV7-9
cdr3_aa: CASSSDSFNYGYTF

d_call: TRBD1
v_call: TRBV28
cdr3_aa: CASSQQGALGEKLFF